This paragraph reports one T cell receptor (beta chain). Antigen: not known. This specimen belongs to a study of T cell responses to AZD1222 COVID-19 vaccine. Whole-study findings and limits: Clonal diversity was possibly underestimated, and the donors were mostly white British, with more females. Recipients of AZD1222 seropositive at baseline numbered only 6 or 7.

Only in-frame clones appear in the TCRdb table, and some are missing; sequencing was by immunoSEQ multiplex PCR. The sample contains under 75,000 clones, 85% of which appear only once. Germline assignment: CDR1 SGHTA and CDR2 FQGTGA. The CDR3 length is 13 residues. The V and J ends lost 2 bases and 8 bases respectively, with 12 bases between them. The sequence came from an adult in good health. This specimen consisted of peripheral blood, obtained on day 0 of AZD1222 vaccination. The genes are TRBV7-3 and TRBJ1-2; D is perhaps TRBD1 (6 bases). CDR3 DNA sequence: TGTGCCAGCAGCTTAGAGGACAGTGGGGGCTACACCTTC. Encoded protein: CASSLEDSGGYTF.